The 31 T cell receptor beta chains given below trace back to one sample, sequenced in a study of blood T cell repertoires in COVID-19. Sequencing was performed with immunoSEQ multiplex PCR; in TCRdb, only in-frame clones are kept and a portion is missing. The sample records over 200,000 clones, around 89% being singletons. Sequences were obtained from PBMCs or T cells enriched from blood (not recorded which). Source of these receptors: a man in his forties who had recovered from COVID-19.

The gene calls are TRBV11-2 and TRBJ2-1, with a tentative D call TRBD2 (6 bases). From germline, CDR1 is SGHAT and CDR2 FQNNGV. V lost 7 bases and J lost 9, with 16 bases in between. This CDR3 region has 13 residues. This CDR3 reads CASNIQMGGEQFF. The DNA for the CDR3 is TGTGCCAGCAATATCCAAATGGGGGGTGAGCAGTTCTTC.

This clone has a handful of counts. V gene TRBV11-2 combines with J gene TRBJ1-2; D unresolved. V was pared by 5 bases and J by 5 bases, with 12 bases between. CDR1 and CDR2 (germline): SGHAT, FQNNGV. There are 13 residues in the CDR3. The CDR3 spells CASSLRTEYGYTF. DNA of the CDR3: TGTGCCAGCAGCCTCAGGACTGAGTATGGCTACACCTTC.

The chain recombines TRBV19 with TRBJ1-4, with TRBD1 identical over 9 bases. The CDR3 consists of 14 residues. After removal of 4 bases from V and 5 bases from J, the junction contained 2 bases not matched to a gene. Germline V gene sequence: CDR1 LNHDA, CDR2 SQIVND (reference sequence). In DNA, the CDR3 is TGTGCCAGTAGTAGGACAGGGGTAAATGAAAAACTGTTTTTT. It encodes CASSRTGVNEKLFF.

The chain has TRBV30 and TRBJ2-1; 12 bases fit TRBD2. The CDR3 length is 16 residues. J lost 8 bases, V lost 2 bases, and 10 bases had no gene match. Germline loops: CDR1 GTSNPN, CDR2 SVGIG (reference sequence). The CDR3 nucleotides read TGTGCCTGGAGTAGGCTAGCGGGGGGGCCGAGCGATGAGCAGTTCTTC. It is translated as CAWSRLAGGPSDEQFF.

This clone was observed once. The chain joins TRBV4-1 to TRBJ2-1; D unresolved. The germline gives CDR1 MGHRA, CDR2 YSYEKL. The CDR3 contains 13 residues. The V end was cut by 3 bases, the J end by 7 bases, with 10 bases between. This CDR3 reads CASSQAAVNEQFF. Here the CDR3 DNA reads TGCGCCAGCAGCCAGGCGGCGGTTAATGAGCAGTTCTTC.

The rearrangement joins TRBV5-5 to TRBJ2-5; no clear D. Germline V gene lookup returns CDR1 SGHKS and CDR2 YYEKEE (reference sequence). This CDR3 contains 15 residues. The germline V and J ends were trimmed by 3 bases and 2 bases, with 14 bases remaining between them. The chain's CDR3 is CASSSRSRLQETQYF. In nucleotides, the CDR3 is TGTGCCAGCAGCTCCCGTTCCCGTCTTCAAGAGACCCAGTACTTC.

The rearrangement uses TRBV15 and TRBJ1-2; 8 bases align to TRBD1. The ends lost 1 base at V and 8 bases at J; junction bases unmatched: 12. The CDR3 totals 16 residues. Germline assignment: CDR1 LNHNV and CDR2 YYDKDF (reference sequence). The CDR3 reads CATSRGGGRGLGGYTF. CDR3 in DNA: TGTGCCACCAGCAGAGGTGGTGGCAGGGGGCTTGGGGGCTACACCTTC.

J is TRBJ2-2 and V is TRBV7-2; D might be TRBD1 (6 bases). The CDR3 runs to 14 residues. V dropped 5 bases and J dropped 3 bases, with 10 bases sitting between them. Germline V gene data show CDR1 as SGHTA and CDR2 as FQGNSA. CDR3 DNA: TGTGCCAGCAGCGTTACAGGGCACACCGGGGAGCTGTTTTTT. Translating it yields CASSVTGHTGELFF.

This clone was seen once. Written as DNA, the CDR3 is TGTGCCAGCAGCGCCCCAAGGACCGGGAGACAAGAGACCCAGTACTTC. As protein: CASSAPRTGRQETQYF. The rearrangement uses TRBV9 and TRBJ2-5; D possibly corresponds to TRBD2 (6 bases). V gave up 3 bases and J gave up 2 bases, with 17 bases separating them. CDR1 SGDLS and CDR2 YYNGEE come from the germline V gene. The length of the CDR3 is 16 residues.

J is TRBJ2-1 and V is TRBV12-5; no reliable D call. V dropped 3 bases and J dropped 5 bases, with 8 bases sitting between them. Germline lookup yields CDR1 LGHNT and CDR2 FRNRAP. The CDR3 extends over 13 amino acids. CDR3 residues: CASGFRVDNEQFF. The CDR3 DNA sequence: TGTGCTAGTGGTTTCCGGGTCGACAATGAGCAGTTCTTC.

Concerning this clone: The same CDR3 is also encoded by other DNA sequences in this sample. V is TRBV19 and J is TRBJ2-2; TRBD1 matches 8 bases. V dropped 9 bases and J dropped 5; count of bases not matched to a gene: 8. Germline V lookup: CDR1 LNHDA, CDR2 SQIVND (reference sequence). This CDR3 has 14 residues. CDR3 residues: CASSRTGGTGELFF. The CDR3 nucleotides are TGTGCCAGCAGCCGTACAGGGGGTACCGGGGAGCTGTTTTTT.

This rearrangement joins TRBV6-2 or TRBV6-3 to TRBJ2-7; TRBD2 aligns across 11 bases. Germline V gene sequence: CDR1 MNHEY, CDR2 SVGEGT. V shed 6 bases and J 7 bases; nucleotides not matched to a gene: 11. The CDR3 totals 15 residues. CDR3 sequence: CASRPTSGSPLEQYF. CDR3 in DNA: TGTGCCAGCAGACCTACTAGCGGGAGCCCCCTGGAGCAGTACTTC.

The chain joins TRBV4-3 to TRBJ1-6, with TRBD1 matching over 7 bases. The germline V gene encodes CDR1 LGHNA and CDR2 YSLEER. The CDR3 contains 18 residues. V shed 0 bases and J 11 bases; nucleotides not matched to a gene: 16. CDR3 nucleotide sequence: TGCGCCAGCAGCCAAGAGTACGTGACAGGGCGTTTGCGGACACCCCTCCACTTT. It specifies CASSQEYVTGRLRTPLHF.

The chain is built from TRBV25-1 and TRBJ1-2; 8 bases match TRBD1. CDR3 length: 15 residues. V was pared by 1 base and J by 7 bases, with 8 bases of the junction left unmatched. Germline V gene lookup returns CDR1 MGHDK and CDR2 SYGVNS. CDR3 sequence (DNA): TGTGCCAGCAGTGAATCCATCCCAGGGGGCTCTGGCTACACCTTC. Translated, it gives CASSESIPGGSGYTF.

The chain joins TRBV7-3 to TRBJ2-7, with D perhaps matching TRBD1 (6 bases). Per germline, CDR1 SGHTA and CDR2 FQGTGA. The CDR3 totals 14 residues. The V end lost 0 bases, the J end lost 3 bases, and 9 bases lay between the germline ends. The CDR3 DNA is TGTGCCAGCAGCTTAACTATAGGGGGCTACGAGCAGTACTTC. Encoded protein: CASSLTIGGYEQYF.

J is TRBJ2-7 and V is TRBV11-2, with D unclear. Germline lookup yields CDR1 SGHAT and CDR2 FQNNGV. This CDR3 has 14 amino acids. Trimming took 4 bases from V and 0 from J, leaving 10 bases between them. Written as DNA, the CDR3 is TGTGCCAGCAGCTCACTATCTAGCTCCTACGAGCAGTACTTC. Its translation is CASSSLSSSYEQYF.

This sequence joins TRBV12-3 or TRBV12-4 and TRBJ1-2; D is possibly TRBD1 (6 bases). Trimming cost V 6 bases and J 8 bases, with 13 bases left between them. CDR3 length: 12 residues. In DNA form, the CDR3 reads TGTGCCAGCAGCCCAGGGGCCGGGGGCTACACCTTC. Its translation is CASSPGAGGYTF.

The chain carries TRBV7-6 and TRBJ2-2; D perhaps matches TRBD1 (5 bases). V lost 2 bases, J lost 0 bases, and 13 bases lay in between. This CDR3 is 17 amino acids long. Looked up from germline, CDR1 is SGHVS and CDR2 is FNYEAQ. CDR3 residues: CASSLLPDTANTGELFF. CDR3 DNA: TGTGCCAGCAGCTTACTCCCGGACACGGCGAACACCGGGGAGCTGTTTTTT.

The V call is TRBV30, the J call TRBJ1-1; unclear D gene. The CDR3 runs to 9 residues. The V gene's germline CDR1 is GTSNPN and CDR2 SVGIG (reference sequence). Deletions cut 3 bases from V and 10 bases from J, with 6 bases between. The CDR3: CAWRYLAFF. The CDR3 DNA sequence: TGTGCCTGGAGATATCTAGCTTTCTTT.

The V gene is TRBV19, the J gene TRBJ2-5; D perhaps matches TRBD1 (6 bases). Trimming removed 5 bases at V and 1 base at J, with 14 bases between. This CDR3 region has 15 residues. CDR1 LNHDA and CDR2 SQIVND come from the germline V gene (reference sequence). As DNA, the CDR3 is TGTGCCAGTAGTCAGGGGTTCTCGATCCAAGAGACCCAGTACTTC. This sequence encodes CASSQGFSIQETQYF.

J is TRBJ1-2 and V is TRBV28; D is perhaps TRBD1 (6 bases). Deletions cut 4 bases from V and 2 bases from J, with 11 bases between. The CDR3 is 14 residues long. Germline V gene data show CDR1 as MDHEN and CDR2 as SYDVKM. Here the CDR3 reads CASSYGGANYGYTF. The CDR3 nucleotides are TGTGCCAGCAGTTATGGGGGGGCCAACTATGGCTACACCTTC.

This sequence joins TRBV6-4 and TRBJ2-1; TRBD1 aligns across 11 bases. J gave up 3 bases and V 5 bases, and 3 bases lay outside the gene matches. The CDR3 sequence is 15 residues long. Germline V gene data show CDR1 as MRHNA and CDR2 as SNTAGT. The CDR3 DNA follows: TGTGCCAGCAGTCCCGGGACAGGGGGCTACAATGAGCAGTTCTTC. Translating gives CASSPGTGGYNEQFF.

The V gene is TRBV29-1, the J gene TRBJ1-1; maybe TRBD1 (5 bases). The V end was cut by 7 bases, the J end by 5 bases, with 11 bases between. CDR3 size: 11 residues. CDR1 is SQVTM, CDR2 ANQGSEA, per germline. The CDR3 spells CSAHPGTEAFF. The CDR3 DNA is TGCAGCGCCCACCCAGGGACTGAAGCTTTCTTT.

CDR3: CASSPLEGRKEGYTF. In DNA form, the CDR3 reads TGTGCCAGCTCACCACTGGAGGGTCGCAAGGAGGGCTACACCTTC. V gene TRBV18 combines with J gene TRBJ1-2; D unclear. The V and J ends lost 1 base and 8 bases respectively, with 17 bases between them. The germline gives CDR1 KGHSH, CDR2 LQKENI. This CDR3 comprises 15 residues.

The chain employs TRBV6-1 and TRBJ2-7; D is possibly TRBD1 (6 bases). The CDR3 length is 13 residues. V shed 3 bases and J shed 5 bases, with 11 bases lying between them. Germline loops: CDR1 MNHNS, CDR2 SASEGT. DNA of the CDR3: TGTGCCAGCAGTGACACCCAGGGGAACGAGCAGTACTTC. Protein product: CASSDTQGNEQYF.

J is TRBJ2-7 and V is TRBV29-1; possibly TRBD1 for D (6 bases). V was pared by 5 bases and J by 0 bases, with 11 bases between. This CDR3 contains 13 residues. Germline CDR1 and CDR2: SQVTM and ANQGSEA. The CDR3 DNA follows: TGCAGCGTTACTCAGACAGGCTCCTACGAGCAGTACTTC. Encoded protein: CSVTQTGSYEQYF.

The chain joins TRBV5-1 to TRBJ2-7; D may be TRBD1 (6 bases). The CDR3 spans 16 residues. Looked up from germline, CDR1 is SGHRS and CDR2 is YFSETQ. The V and J ends lost 2 bases and 1 base respectively, with 16 bases between them. The CDR3 DNA reads TGCGCCAGCAGCTTAACCCCGGACAGTTCGTCCTACGAGCAGTACTTC. Translation gives CASSLTPDSSSYEQYF.

This clone was counted once. In nucleotides, the CDR3 is TGTGCCAGCAGCTTGACAGGGTCCTATGGCTACACCTTC. It codes for CASSLTGSYGYTF. The rearrangement uses TRBV5-4 and TRBJ1-2, with D tentatively TRBD1 (6 bases). The CDR3 is 13 amino acids. CDR1 SGHNT and CDR2 YYREEE come from the germline V gene (reference sequence). Trimming took off 1 base at V and 4 bases at J, with 8 bases between the two ends.

The chain employs TRBV30 and TRBJ2-7; 11 bases fit TRBD2. Germline values: CDR1 GTSNPN, CDR2 SVGIG (reference sequence). The CDR3 has 14 amino acids. Losses at the gene ends were 3 bases for V and 4 bases for J; bases not matched to a gene: 5. In nucleotides, the CDR3 is TGTGCCTGGAGCATAGCGGGGGGGTTTTACGAGCAGTACTTC. Translated, it gives CAWSIAGGFYEQYF.

The chain employs TRBV19 and TRBJ2-1, with D possibly matching TRBD2 (6 bases). Trimming took off 3 bases at V and 8 bases at J, with 23 bases between the two ends. The CDR3 extends over 17 amino acids. Germline CDR1 reads LNHDA; CDR2 reads SQIVND (reference sequence). The CDR3 coding sequence is TGTGCCAGTAGTATCCCTGGACTATCCAGGAGTCCCTATGAGCAGTTCTTC. Translating it yields CASSIPGLSRSPYEQFF.

This clone was recorded only once. The rearrangement links TRBV5-6 to TRBJ2-7; 7 bases are shared with TRBD1. This CDR3 region has 14 residues. The junction had 3 bases not matched to a gene; V was cut back by 0 bases and J by 3 bases. Germline loops: CDR1 SGHDT, CDR2 YYEEEE. The CDR3 protein is CASSLGDSLYEQYF. Here the CDR3 DNA reads TGTGCCAGCAGCTTGGGGGACAGTCTCTACGAGCAGTACTTC.